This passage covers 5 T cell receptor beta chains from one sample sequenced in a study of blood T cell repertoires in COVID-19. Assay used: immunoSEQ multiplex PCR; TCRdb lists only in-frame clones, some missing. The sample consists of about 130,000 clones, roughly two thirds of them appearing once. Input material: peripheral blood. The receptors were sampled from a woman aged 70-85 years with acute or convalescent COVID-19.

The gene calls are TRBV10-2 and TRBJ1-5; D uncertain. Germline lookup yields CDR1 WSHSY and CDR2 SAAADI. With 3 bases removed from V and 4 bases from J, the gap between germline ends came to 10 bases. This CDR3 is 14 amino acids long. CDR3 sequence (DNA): TGCGCCAGCAGTGACTGGTCGGGGAATCAGCCCCAGCATTTT. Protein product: CASSDWSGNQPQHF.

The DNA for the CDR3 is TGTGCCAGCAGCTTAGTTGGAGGGGATCACTATGGCTACACCTTC. Its protein is CASSLVGGDHYGYTF. The chain is built from TRBV7-9 and TRBJ1-2, with D tentatively TRBD1 (5 bases). The V gene lost 1 base and the J gene lost 3 bases, with 12 bases spanning the gap. This CDR3 comprises 15 residues. The V gene's germline CDR1 is SEHNR and CDR2 FQNEAQ (reference sequence).

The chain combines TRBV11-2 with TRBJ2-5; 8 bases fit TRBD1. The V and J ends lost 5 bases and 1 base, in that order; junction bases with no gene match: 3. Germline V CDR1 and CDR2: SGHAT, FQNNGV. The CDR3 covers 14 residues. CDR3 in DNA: TGTGCCAGCAGCAAGACAGGGGCCCAAGAGACCCAGTACTTC. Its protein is CASSKTGAQETQYF.

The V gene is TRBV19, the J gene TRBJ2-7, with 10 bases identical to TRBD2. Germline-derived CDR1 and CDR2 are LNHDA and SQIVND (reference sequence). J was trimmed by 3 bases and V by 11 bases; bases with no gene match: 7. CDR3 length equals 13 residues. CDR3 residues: CARKGLAHYEQYF. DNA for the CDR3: TGTGCCCGGAAGGGACTAGCGCACTACGAGCAGTACTTC. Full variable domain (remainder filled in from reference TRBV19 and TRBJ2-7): DGGITQSPKYLFRKEGQNVTLSCEQNLNHDAMYWYRQDPGQGLRLIYYSQIVNDFQKGDIAEGYSVSREKKESFPLTVTSAQKNPTAFYLCARKGLAHYEQYFGPGTRLTVT.

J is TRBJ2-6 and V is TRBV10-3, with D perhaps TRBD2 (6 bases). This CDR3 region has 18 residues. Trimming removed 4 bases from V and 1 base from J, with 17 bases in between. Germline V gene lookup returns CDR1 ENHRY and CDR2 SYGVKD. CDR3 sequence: CAISVGGGGRSGANVLTF. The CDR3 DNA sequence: TGTGCCATCAGTGTGGGGGGAGGCGGACGTTCTGGGGCCAACGTCCTGACTTTC.